The T cell receptor beta chain described here comes from a study of CXCR3-negative and CXCR3-positive naive CD8 T cells. The study's findings and limits: Higher TRB CDR3 hydrophobicity marked CXCR3-positive naive cells relative to CXCR3-negative naive cells.

As to this clonotype: What it binds is unknown.

UMI-labeled 5' RACE yielded the TRB cDNA libraries. TCRdb re-called the 5' RACE reads; one entry per CDR3 protein, DNA not given. The listing records 120,000 to 150,000 distinct CDR3 sequences. This TCR came from a human donor in good health. Some clones in this sample may be carry-over from other donors' samples. Source material: naive CXCR3+ CD8+ T cells from blood. Subset of the sample: CD45RO-CCR7+CD27+CD95- naive CD8+ T cells expressing CXCR3 (TNR3+).

The CDR3 reads CASSKGLSGANVLTF. The V and J genes are TRBV28 and TRBJ2-6; TCRdb gives TRBD2 as the D gene, but with no DNA this cannot be confirmed. CDR1 and CDR2 (germline): MDHEN, SYDVKM. The CDR3 sequence is 15 residues long. Complete variable domain (other parts from reference TRBV28 and TRBJ2-6): DVKVTQSSRYLVKRTGEKVFLECVQDMDHENMFWYRQDPGLGLRLIYFSYDVKMKEKGDIPEGYSVSREKKERFSLILESASTNQTSMYLCASSKGLSGANVLTFGAGSRLTVL.